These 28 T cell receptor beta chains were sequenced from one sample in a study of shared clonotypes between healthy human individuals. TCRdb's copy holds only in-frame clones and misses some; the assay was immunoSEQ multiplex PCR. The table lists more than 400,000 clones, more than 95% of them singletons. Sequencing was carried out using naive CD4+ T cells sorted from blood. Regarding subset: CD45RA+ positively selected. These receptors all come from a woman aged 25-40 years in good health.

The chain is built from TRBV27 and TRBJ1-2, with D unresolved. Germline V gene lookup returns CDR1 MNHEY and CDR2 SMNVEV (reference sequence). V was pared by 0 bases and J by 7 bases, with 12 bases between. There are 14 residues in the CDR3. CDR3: CASSLSHGAGGYTF. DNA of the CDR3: TGTGCCAGCAGTTTATCCCACGGCGCGGGTGGCTACACCTTC.

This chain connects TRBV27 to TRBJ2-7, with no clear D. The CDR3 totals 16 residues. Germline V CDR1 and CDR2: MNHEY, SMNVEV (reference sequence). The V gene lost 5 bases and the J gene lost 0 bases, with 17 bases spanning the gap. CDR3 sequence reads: CASSLPDHRLSYEQYF. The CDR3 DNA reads TGTGCCAGCAGTCTGCCGGACCACAGACTCTCCTACGAGCAGTACTTC.

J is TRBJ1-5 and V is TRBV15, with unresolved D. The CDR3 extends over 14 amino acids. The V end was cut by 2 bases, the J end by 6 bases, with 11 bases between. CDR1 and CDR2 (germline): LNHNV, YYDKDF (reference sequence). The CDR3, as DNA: TGTGCCACCAGCAGAAAACGGGTGGGTCAGCCCCAGCATTTT. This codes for CATSRKRVGQPQHF.

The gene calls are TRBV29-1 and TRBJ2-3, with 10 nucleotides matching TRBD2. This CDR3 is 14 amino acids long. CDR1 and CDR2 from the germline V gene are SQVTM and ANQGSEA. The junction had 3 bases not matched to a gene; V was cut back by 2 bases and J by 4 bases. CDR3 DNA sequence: TGCAGCGTTGAAAAGAGCGGGAGGGCAGATACGCAGTATTTT. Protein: CSVEKSGRADTQYF.

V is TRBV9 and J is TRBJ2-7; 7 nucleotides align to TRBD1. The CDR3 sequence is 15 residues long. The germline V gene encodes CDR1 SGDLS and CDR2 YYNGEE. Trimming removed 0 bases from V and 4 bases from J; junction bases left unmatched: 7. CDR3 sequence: CASSVGQGSYYEQYF. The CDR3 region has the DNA TGTGCCAGCAGCGTAGGACAGGGAAGTTATTACGAGCAGTACTTC.

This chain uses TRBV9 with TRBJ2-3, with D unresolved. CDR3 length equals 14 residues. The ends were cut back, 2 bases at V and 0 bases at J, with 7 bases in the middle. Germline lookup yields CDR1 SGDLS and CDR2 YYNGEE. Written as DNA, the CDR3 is TGTGCCAGCAGCGTGTTAATAAGCACAGATACGCAGTATTTT. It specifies CASSVLISTDTQYF. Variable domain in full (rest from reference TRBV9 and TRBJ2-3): DSGVTQTPKHLITATGQRVTLRCSPRSGDLSVYWYQQSLDQGLQFLIQYYNGEERAKGNILERFSAQQFPDLHSELNLSSLELGDSALYFCASSVLISTDTQYFGPGTRLTVL.

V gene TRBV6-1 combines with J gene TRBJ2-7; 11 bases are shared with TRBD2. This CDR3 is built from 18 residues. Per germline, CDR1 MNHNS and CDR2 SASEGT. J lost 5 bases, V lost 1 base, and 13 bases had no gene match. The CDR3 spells CASSEDWVFGTSGDEQYF. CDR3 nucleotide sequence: TGTGCCAGCAGTGAAGATTGGGTGTTCGGGACTAGCGGCGACGAGCAGTACTTC.

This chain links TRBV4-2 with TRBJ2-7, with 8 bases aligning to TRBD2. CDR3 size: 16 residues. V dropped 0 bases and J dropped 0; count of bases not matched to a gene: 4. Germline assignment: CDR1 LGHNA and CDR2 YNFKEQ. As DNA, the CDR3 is TGTGCCAGCAGCCAAGAGGCGACTAGCGCCTCCTACGAGCAGTACTTC. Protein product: CASSQEATSASYEQYF.

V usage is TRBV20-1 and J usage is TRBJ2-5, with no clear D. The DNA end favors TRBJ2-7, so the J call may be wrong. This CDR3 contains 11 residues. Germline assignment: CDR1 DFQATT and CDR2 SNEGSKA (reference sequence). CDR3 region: CSASVRDEQYF. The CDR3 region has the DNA TGCAGTGCTAGTGTCCGGGACGAGCAGTACTTC.

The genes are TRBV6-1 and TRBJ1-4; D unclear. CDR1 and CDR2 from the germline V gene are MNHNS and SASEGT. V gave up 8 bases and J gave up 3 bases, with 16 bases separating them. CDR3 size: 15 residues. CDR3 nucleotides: TGTGCCAGCGATTCCATGGGTGCTTCTAATGAAAAACTGTTTTTT. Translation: CASDSMGASNEKLFF.

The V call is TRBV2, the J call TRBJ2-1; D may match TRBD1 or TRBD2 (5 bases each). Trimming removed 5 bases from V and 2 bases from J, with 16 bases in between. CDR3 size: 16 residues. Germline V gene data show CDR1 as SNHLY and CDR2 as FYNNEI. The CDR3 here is CASSLIGTHTYNEQFF. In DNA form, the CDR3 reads TGTGCCAGCAGTCTTATTGGGACCCACACCTACAATGAGCAGTTCTTC.

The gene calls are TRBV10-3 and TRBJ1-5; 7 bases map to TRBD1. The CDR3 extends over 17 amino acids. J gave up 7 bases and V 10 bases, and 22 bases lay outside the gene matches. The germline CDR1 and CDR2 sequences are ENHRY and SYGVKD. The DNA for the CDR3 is TGTGCCAGCCGCGGCAGTGGAGGAGTAGGGGGCGCCCAGCCCCAGCATTTT. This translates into CASRGSGGVGGAQPQHF.

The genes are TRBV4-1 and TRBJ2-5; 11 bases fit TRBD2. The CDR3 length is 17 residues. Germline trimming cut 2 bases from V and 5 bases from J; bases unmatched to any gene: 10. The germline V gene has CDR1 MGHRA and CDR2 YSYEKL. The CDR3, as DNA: TGCGCCAGCAGCCAAAGCTTTACGCTAGCGGGAGGTGAGACCCAGTACTTC. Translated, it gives CASSQSFTLAGGETQYF.

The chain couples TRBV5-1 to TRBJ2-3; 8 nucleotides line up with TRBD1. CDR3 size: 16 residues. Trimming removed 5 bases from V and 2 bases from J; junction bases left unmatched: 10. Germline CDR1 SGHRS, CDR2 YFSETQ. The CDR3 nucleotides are TGCGCCAGCAGGATGATGACAGGGGATCCCACAGATACGCAGTATTTT. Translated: CASRMMTGDPTDTQYF.

The CDR3 reads CASISDRDGTGELFF. The CDR3, as DNA: TGTGCCAGCATTTCGGACAGGGACGGCACCGGGGAGCTGTTTTTT. The rearrangement joins TRBV7-9 to TRBJ2-2; 8 nucleotides line up with TRBD1. The CDR3 extends over 15 amino acids. V was pared by 7 bases and J by 4 bases, with 8 bases of the junction left unmatched. CDR1 is SEHNR, CDR2 FQNEAQ, per germline (reference sequence).

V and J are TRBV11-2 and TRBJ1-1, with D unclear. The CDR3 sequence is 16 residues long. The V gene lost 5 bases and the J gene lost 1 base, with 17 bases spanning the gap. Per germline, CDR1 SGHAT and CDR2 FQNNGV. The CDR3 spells CASSVRPRSGNTEAFF. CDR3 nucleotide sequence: TGTGCCAGCAGCGTACGTCCGAGGTCCGGGAACACTGAAGCTTTCTTT.

CDR3 in amino acids: CASSLSGREETQYF. In DNA, the CDR3 is TGTGCCAGCAGTTTATCGGGGAGGGAGGAGACCCAGTACTTC. V and J are TRBV27 and TRBJ2-5, with 7 bases lining up with TRBD2. V dropped 0 bases and J dropped 5; count of bases not matched to a gene: 3. The CDR3 is 14 amino acids. Germline CDR1 is MNHEY and CDR2 is SMNVEV (reference sequence).

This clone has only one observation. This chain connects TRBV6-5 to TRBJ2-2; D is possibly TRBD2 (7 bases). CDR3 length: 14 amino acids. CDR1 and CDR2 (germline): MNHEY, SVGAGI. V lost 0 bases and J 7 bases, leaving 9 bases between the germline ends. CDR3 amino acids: CASSYSGGHGELFF. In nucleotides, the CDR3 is TGTGCCAGCAGTTACTCGGGGGGGCACGGGGAGCTGTTTTTT.

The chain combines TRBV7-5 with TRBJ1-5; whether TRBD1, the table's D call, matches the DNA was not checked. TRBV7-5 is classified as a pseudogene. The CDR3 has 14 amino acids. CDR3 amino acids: CVRSGHRIRQPQHF. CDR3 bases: TGTGTCAGAAGCGGACACAGGATTCGTCAGCCCCAGCATTTT.

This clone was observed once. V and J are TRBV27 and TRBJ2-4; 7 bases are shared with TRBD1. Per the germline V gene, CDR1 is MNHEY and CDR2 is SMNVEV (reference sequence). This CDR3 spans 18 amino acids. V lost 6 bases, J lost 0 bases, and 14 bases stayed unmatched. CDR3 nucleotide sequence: TGTGCCAGCAGAGGACAGGCAAACCTCCTCCTAGCCAAAAACATTCAGTACTTC. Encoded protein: CASRGQANLLLAKNIQYF.

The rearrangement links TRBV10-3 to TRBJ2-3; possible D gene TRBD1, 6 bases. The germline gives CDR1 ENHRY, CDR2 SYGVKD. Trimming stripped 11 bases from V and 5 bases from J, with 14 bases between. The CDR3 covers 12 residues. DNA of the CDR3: TGTGCCTCAAGTACAGGGTTAGATACGCAGTATTTT. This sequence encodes CASSTGLDTQYF.

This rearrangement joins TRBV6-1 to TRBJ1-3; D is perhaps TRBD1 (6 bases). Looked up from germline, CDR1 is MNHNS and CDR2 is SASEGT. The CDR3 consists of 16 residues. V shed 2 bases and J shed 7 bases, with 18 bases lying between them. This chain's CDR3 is CASSEFGGPSHNTIYF. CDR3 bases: TGTGCCAGCAGTGAATTCGGGGGGCCAAGCCACAACACCATATATTTT.

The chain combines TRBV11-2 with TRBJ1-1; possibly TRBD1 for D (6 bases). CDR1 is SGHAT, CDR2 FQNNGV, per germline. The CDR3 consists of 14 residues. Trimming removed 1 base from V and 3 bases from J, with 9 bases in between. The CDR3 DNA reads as TGTGCCAGCAGCTTAGGGCAGGGGCACACTGAAGCTTTCTTT. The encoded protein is CASSLGQGHTEAFF.

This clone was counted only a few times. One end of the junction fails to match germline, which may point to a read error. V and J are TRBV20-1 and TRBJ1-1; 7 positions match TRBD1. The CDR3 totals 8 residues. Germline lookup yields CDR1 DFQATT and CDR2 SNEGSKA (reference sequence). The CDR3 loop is CSAQDRVF. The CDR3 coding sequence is TGCAGTGCCCAAGACAGGGTGTTT.

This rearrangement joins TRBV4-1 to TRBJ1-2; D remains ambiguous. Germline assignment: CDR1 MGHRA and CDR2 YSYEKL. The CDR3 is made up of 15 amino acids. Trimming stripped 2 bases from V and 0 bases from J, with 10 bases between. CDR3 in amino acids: CASSQLEKTNYGYTF. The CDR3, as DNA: TGCGCCAGCAGCCAATTGGAAAAGACTAACTATGGCTACACCTTC.

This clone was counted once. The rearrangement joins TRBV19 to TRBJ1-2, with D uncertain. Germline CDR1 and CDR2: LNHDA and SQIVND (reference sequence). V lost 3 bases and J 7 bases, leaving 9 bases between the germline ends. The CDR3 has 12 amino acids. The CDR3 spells CASSIGPLGYTF. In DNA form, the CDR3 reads TGTGCCAGTAGTATCGGACCGCTTGGCTACACCTTC.

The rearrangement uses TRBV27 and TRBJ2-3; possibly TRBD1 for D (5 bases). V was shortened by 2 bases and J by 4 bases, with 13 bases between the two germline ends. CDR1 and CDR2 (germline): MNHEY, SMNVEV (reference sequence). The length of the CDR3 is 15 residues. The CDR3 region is CASSLARQLPDTQYF. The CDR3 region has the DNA TGTGCCAGCAGTTTAGCTCGACAGTTACCAGATACGCAGTATTTT.

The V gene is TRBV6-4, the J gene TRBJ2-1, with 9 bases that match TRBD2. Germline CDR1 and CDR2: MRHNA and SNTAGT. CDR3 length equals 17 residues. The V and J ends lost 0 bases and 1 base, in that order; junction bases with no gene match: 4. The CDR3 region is CASSDSGSGSSYNEQFF. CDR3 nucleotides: TGTGCCAGCAGTGACTCCGGTAGCGGGAGTTCCTACAATGAGCAGTTCTTC.